This T cell receptor (beta chain) was captured by sequencing in a study of cytomegalovirus exposure and HLA in healthy donors. Germline CDR1 and CDR2: LNHDA and SQIVND (reference sequence). CDR3 size: 14 residues. V trimming: 5 bases; J trimming: 8 bases; junction bases outside the gene matches: 6. PCR used 60 Vbeta primers and 13 Jbeta primers. Data came from immunoSEQ multiplex PCR; TCRdb stores just in-frame clones and leaves some out. The sample shows about 120,000 clones, 70% of them seen only once. This TCR came from a man between 25 and 39 years old in good health and CMV-seropositive. The chain couples TRBV19 to TRBJ1-4, with 9 bases that match TRBD1. Sequenced sample: PBMCs. The CDR3 nucleotides read TGTGCCAGTAGTGACAGGGGGGCGGGCGAAAAACTGTTTTTT. This gives the protein CASSDRGAGEKLFF.